The 16 T cell receptor beta chains presented below share a single source sample, sequenced in a study of regulatory T cells in long-lasting Graves disease. Through Arm-PCR of CDR3 regions and iRepertoire HTBI primers, TCR beta libraries were built. MiXCR, applied by TCRdb to the multiplex PCR reads, yields one record per CDR3 protein. The table has 500,000 to 700,000 distinct CDR3 sequences, less than 20% seen once; the top ten hold about 17%. Regarding time point: newly diagnosed GD, antithyroid drugs for less than 3 months. Generation of the TCR library employed RNA extracted from PBMCs. The data also belong to a second study, concerning T cells in Graves' hyperthyroidism and ophthalmopathy.

The material sequenced was peripheral blood mononuclear cells (PBMCs), taken at new diagnosis, from a patient treated with antithyroid drugs. Every receptor here comes from a woman aged 25 to 39 with Graves disease.

This clonotype was seen ten or more times. The J gene is TRBJ2-2, the V gene TRBV29-1; 7 nucleotides align to TRBD1. Trimming took 3 bases from V and 6 from J; bases not matched to a gene: 1. The CDR3 contains 12 residues. Germline CDR1 SQVTM, CDR2 ANQGSEA. The CDR3 nucleotides read TGCAGCGTTGACGACAGGGCCGGGGAGCTGTTTTTT. This translates into CSVDDRAGELFF.

This clonotype was seen more than once but under ten times. The chain couples TRBV29-1 to TRBJ2-1; TRBD1 matches at 9 bases. Germline CDR1 SQVTM, CDR2 ANQGSEA. There are 14 residues in the CDR3. V shed 6 bases and J 6 bases; nucleotides not matched to a gene: 9. The CDR3 DNA reads TGCAGCGTCGACCGGGACAGGGTGCGCAATGAGCAGTTCTTC. This translates into CSVDRDRVRNEQFF.

This clonotype was picked up a small number of times. This sequence joins TRBV20-1 and TRBJ2-7; 7 nucleotides match TRBD2. The CDR3 sequence is 13 residues long. V gave up 1 base and J gave up 6 bases; unmatched junction bases: 6. CDR1 and CDR2 (germline): DFQATT, SNEGSKA (reference sequence). DNA for the CDR3: TGCAGTGCTAGAGTGGCGGGAGTGGGCGAGCAGTACTTC. It yields the protein CSARVAGVGEQYF.

This clonotype was counted many times. This rearrangement joins TRBV7-9 to TRBJ1-5, with D perhaps TRBD1 (6 bases). Germline V lookup: CDR1 SEHNR, CDR2 FQNEAQ (reference sequence). The germline V and J ends were trimmed by 5 bases and 5 bases, with 16 bases remaining between them. The CDR3 is made up of 15 amino acids. The CDR3 loop reads CASSRAGGVDQPQHF. Here the CDR3 DNA reads TGTGCCAGCAGCCGGGCGGGGGGCGTCGATCAGCCCCAGCATTTT.

J is TRBJ2-5 and V is TRBV5-1; 7 bases are a match to TRBD2. CDR1 and CDR2 (germline): SGHRS, YFSETQ. The J segment lost 2 bases and the V segment lost 0 bases, leaving 10 bases of the junction unmatched. This CDR3 comprises 17 residues. The CDR3 loop is CASSLGLLAALQETQYF. The CDR3 region has the DNA TGCGCCAGCAGCTTGGGCTTGCTAGCGGCCCTTCAAGAGACCCAGTACTTC.

The sample holds many counts of this clonotype. The genes are TRBV20-1 and TRBJ2-3; TRBD2 matches 10 bases. The J segment lost 9 bases and the V segment lost 6 bases, leaving 15 bases of the junction unmatched. The CDR3 totals 15 residues. The V gene's germline CDR1 is DFQATT and CDR2 SNEGSKA (reference sequence). CDR3 bases: TGCAGTGCCATAACTAGCGGGACGAAGGTGGGAACGCAGTATTTT. This sequence encodes CSAITSGTKVGTQYF.

In this sample, this clonotype turned up many times. The J gene is TRBJ2-7, the V gene TRBV28; D gene uncertain. The germline V and J ends were trimmed by 5 bases and 2 bases, with 10 bases remaining between them. Germline CDR1 MDHEN, CDR2 SYDVKM. This CDR3 region has 13 residues. The CDR3 DNA reads TGTGCCAGCAGTCCAACAAATGCCTACGAGCAGTACTTC. This codes for CASSPTNAYEQYF.

The rearrangement joins TRBV5-1 to TRBJ1-5, with D uncertain. Trimming pared 0 bases from V and 6 bases from J, leaving 10 bases between. Germline V gives CDR1 SGHRS, CDR2 YFSETQ. The length of the CDR3 is 14 residues. The CDR3 spells CASSLELGGQPQHF. DNA for the CDR3: TGCGCCAGCAGCTTGGAACTAGGAGGTCAGCCCCAGCATTTT.

The rearrangement uses TRBV3-1 and TRBJ2-1, with 9 bases identical to TRBD2. The last part of the DNA fits TRBJ2-5 better; the J call may be wrong. Germline V CDR1 and CDR2: LGHDT, YNNKEL (reference sequence). The CDR3 has 17 amino acids. CDR3 bases: TGTGCCAGCAGCCAAGATCGGTCTAGCGGGATAGGAGAGACCCAGTACTTC. Translating it yields CASSQDRSSGIGETQYF.

This clonotype has at least ten counts. V usage is TRBV20-1 and J usage is TRBJ1-1; no clear D gene. The ends were cut back, 3 bases at V and 0 bases at J, with 5 bases in the middle. Germline CDR1 DFQATT, CDR2 SNEGSKA (reference sequence). The CDR3 is made up of 12 amino acids. In DNA form, the CDR3 reads TGCAGTGCTAGTTCAGTGAACACTGAAGCTTTCTTT. Its translation is CSASSVNTEAFF.

This clonotype was detected many times. This sequence joins TRBV6-2 or TRBV6-3 and TRBJ1-2; D remains ambiguous. V was shortened by 5 bases and J by 2 bases, with 12 bases between the two germline ends. From germline, CDR1 is MNHEY and CDR2 SVGEGT. This CDR3 comprises 14 residues. CDR3 sequence reads: CASSDPGWNYGYTF. CDR3 DNA sequence: TGTGCCAGCAGTGATCCGGGGTGGAACTATGGCTACACCTTC.

J is TRBJ2-4 and V is TRBV7-9, with D perhaps given as TRBD1 or TRBD2 (6 bases each). The V and J ends lost 0 bases and 2 bases respectively, with 8 bases between them. Per the germline V gene, CDR1 is SEHNR and CDR2 is FQNEAQ (reference sequence). This CDR3 is 15 amino acids long. The CDR3 sequence is CASSLAGGSKNIQYF. Here the CDR3 DNA reads TGTGCCAGCAGCTTAGCCGGGGGCTCCAAAAACATTCAGTACTTC. The whole variable domain, filled in from reference TRBV7-9 and TRBJ2-4, reads DTGVSQNPRHKITKRGQNVTFRCDPISEHNRLYWYRQTLGQGPEFLTYFQNEAQLEKSRLLSDRFSAERPKGSFSTLEIQRTEQGDSAMYLCASSLAGGSKNIQYFGAGTRLSVL.

V usage is TRBV6-1 and J usage is TRBJ2-5; either TRBD1 or TRBD2 may supply D (5 bases each). CDR3 length equals 14 residues. In germline, CDR1 is MNHNS, CDR2 SASEGT. V lost 2 bases to trimming and J lost 5 bases, with 12 bases between them. The CDR3 nucleotides read TGTGCCAGCAGTGAAATGGCAGGGACGGAGACCCAGTACTTC. It codes for CASSEMAGTETQYF.

Many counts were recorded for this clonotype. The chain joins TRBV11-2 to TRBJ2-5, with unresolved D. This CDR3 spans 13 amino acids. V shed 1 base and J shed 4 bases, with 7 bases lying between them. Germline loops: CDR1 SGHAT, CDR2 FQNNGV. CDR3 residues: CASSLGGRETQYF. CDR3 DNA: TGTGCCAGCAGCTTAGGTGGAAGAGAGACCCAGTACTTC.

This clonotype has just a few counts. V and J are TRBV13 and TRBJ2-7; 9 bases are a match to TRBD1. This CDR3 has 13 residues. V gave up 6 bases and J gave up 5 bases; unmatched junction bases: 5. Per the germline V gene, CDR1 is PRHDT and CDR2 is FYEKMQ (reference sequence). Here the CDR3 DNA reads TGTGCCAGCAGTGGGACAGGGTCGAACGAGCAGTACTTC. It is translated as CASSGTGSNEQYF.

This clonotype was recorded at least ten times. This rearrangement joins TRBV6-1 to TRBJ1-6, with D maybe TRBD1 (5 bases). The V and J ends lost 6 bases and 10 bases respectively, with 16 bases between them. The CDR3 spans 14 residues. The germline V gene has CDR1 MNHNS and CDR2 SASEGT. The CDR3 coding sequence is TGTGCCAGCAGCTTAGACGGCGGGGGATCACCCCTCCACTTT. Its translation is CASSLDGGGSPLHF.